The 19 T cell receptor beta chains reported below all come from one sample, sequenced in a study of blood T cell repertoires in COVID-19. The data were produced by immunoSEQ multiplex PCR, yet TCRdb's version contains in-frame clones alone and is incomplete. The table records over 85,000 clones, roughly 80% of them present only once. Material: peripheral blood. All receptors come from a human donor in a cohort sampled during active COVID-19.

The chain links TRBV18 to TRBJ2-5; a possible D gene is TRBD1 (5 bases). Germline CDR1 is KGHSH and CDR2 is LQKENI. This CDR3 has 12 amino acids. Deletions cut 6 bases from V and 2 bases from J, with 7 bases between. The CDR3 DNA reads TGTGCCAGCTCCGACAGTCAAGAGACCCAGTACTTC. Translation gives CASSDSQETQYF.

The rearrangement links TRBV9 to TRBJ1-2, with D tentatively TRBD1 (5 bases). CDR3 length: 14 amino acids. Germline lookup yields CDR1 SGDLS and CDR2 YYNGEE. V was cut by 3 bases and J by 0 bases, with 9 bases left in between. Here the CDR3 reads CASSEGASNYGYTF. The CDR3, as DNA: TGTGCCAGCAGCGAAGGGGCCTCTAACTATGGCTACACCTTC. Based on the CDR3 plus reference TRBV9 and TRBJ1-2, the full variable domain is DSGVTQTPKHLITATGQRVTLRCSPRSGDLSVYWYQQSLDQGLQFLIQYYNGEERAKGNILERFSAQQFPDLHSELNLSSLELGDSALYFCASSEGASNYGYTFGSGTRLTVV.

The J gene is TRBJ2-3, the V gene TRBV6-2 or TRBV6-3, with D possibly being TRBD1 (6 bases). The V end lost 6 bases, the J end lost 2 bases, and 9 bases lay between the germline ends. The CDR3 has 13 residues. The germline CDR1 and CDR2 sequences are MNHEY and SVGEGT. The CDR3 is CASSGQTTDTQYF. The CDR3 DNA reads as TGTGCCAGCAGCGGACAGACCACAGATACGCAGTATTTT.

This clone was counted only a few times. The V gene is TRBV5-6, the J gene TRBJ2-7; D perhaps matches TRBD2 (6 bases). The CDR3 is made up of 13 amino acids. The V end lost 4 bases, the J end lost 6 bases, and 14 bases lay between the germline ends. CDR1 is SGHDT, CDR2 YYEEEE, per germline. The CDR3 DNA reads TGTGCCAGCAGCGGGCAAGCGCGGGGCGAGCAGTACTTC. Encoded protein: CASSGQARGEQYF.

J is TRBJ2-5 and V is TRBV24-1; 9 bases are a match to TRBD1. Losses at the gene ends were 4 bases for V and 6 bases for J; bases not matched to a gene: 8. Germline V gene lookup returns CDR1 KGHDR and CDR2 SFDVKD. This CDR3 contains 15 residues. The CDR3 here is CATSEGQGRAKTQYF. DNA for the CDR3: TGTGCCACCAGTGAGGGACAGGGTCGGGCAAAGACCCAGTACTTC.

This chain uses TRBV5-1 with TRBJ2-1, with 10 bases matching TRBD1. The CDR3 spans 16 residues. Germline V gene lookup returns CDR1 SGHRS and CDR2 YFSETQ. The junction had 6 bases not matched to a gene; V was cut back by 0 bases and J by 6 bases. The CDR3 sequence: CASSLGGTGAFNEQFF. The CDR3 DNA sequence: TGCGCCAGCAGCTTGGGTGGGACAGGGGCTTTCAATGAGCAGTTCTTC.

The chain employs TRBV5-5 and TRBJ1-2; D possibly corresponds to TRBD1 (6 bases). V lost 3 bases and J lost 8, with 23 bases in between. Looked up from germline, CDR1 is SGHKS and CDR2 is YYEKEE (reference sequence). CDR3 length: 16 amino acids. CDR3 sequence: CASSYDDRRVENGYTF. The DNA for the CDR3 is TGTGCCAGCAGCTACGATGACAGGCGGGTCGAAAACGGCTACACCTTC. The variable domain in full, with the rest retrieved from reference TRBV5-5 and TRBJ1-2, is DAGVTQSPTHLIKTRGQQVTLRCSPISGHKSVSWYQQVLGQGPQFIFQYYEKEERGRGNFPDRFSARQFPNYSSELNVNALLLGDSALYLCASSYDDRRVENGYTFGSGTRLTVV.

There are a few counts of this clone. V is TRBV6-6 and J is TRBJ2-7; 7 nucleotides align to TRBD1. Trimming at V came to 5 bases and at J to 1 base, leaving 8 bases not matched to a gene. This CDR3 region has 15 residues. Per germline, CDR1 MNHNY and CDR2 SVGAGI (reference sequence). This chain's CDR3 is CASSKGATSSYEQYF. In nucleotides, the CDR3 is TGTGCCAGCAGTAAGGGGGCGACCAGTTCCTACGAGCAGTACTTC.

This chain connects TRBV6-2 or TRBV6-3 to TRBJ2-7; 15 bases line up with TRBD2. Germline V gene lookup returns CDR1 MNHEY and CDR2 SVGEGT. The CDR3 is 16 residues long. V lost 0 bases, J lost 6 bases, and 3 bases stayed unmatched. The CDR3 protein is CASSYSGLAGGGEQYF. In DNA form, the CDR3 reads TGTGCCAGCAGTTACTCGGGACTAGCGGGGGGCGGCGAGCAGTACTTC.

The chain is built from TRBV5-5 and TRBJ2-1; 8 bases map to TRBD1. The trim removed 4 bases at V and 9 bases at J, leaving 12 bases unmatched. The CDR3 is 15 amino acids. The germline V gene encodes CDR1 SGHKS and CDR2 YYEKEE (reference sequence). The CDR3 DNA is TGTGCCAGCAGCCCCGGGACAGGCGGCTTTGGTGAGCAGTTCTTC. As protein: CASSPGTGGFGEQFF.

The CDR3 DNA reads TGTGCCATCAGTGGCGGGCCAAAGGGGGTCCAGTACGAGCAGTACTTC. Translation: CAISGGPKGVQYEQYF. The V and J genes are TRBV10-3 and TRBJ2-7; D might be TRBD1 (6 bases). This CDR3 has 16 amino acids. V lost 4 bases and J lost 4, with 20 bases in between. The germline V gene has CDR1 ENHRY and CDR2 SYGVKD.

The chain carries TRBV30 and TRBJ1-5, with D perhaps matching TRBD1 (5 bases). Trimming removed 3 bases at V and 3 bases at J, with 9 bases between. CDR3 length: 13 residues. Germline loops: CDR1 GTSNPN, CDR2 SVGIG (reference sequence). The CDR3 loop reads CAWRSGPNQPQHF. In DNA, the CDR3 is TGTGCCTGGAGGTCAGGGCCCAATCAGCCCCAGCATTTT.

The chain joins TRBV19 to TRBJ1-2, with TRBD1 matching 8 bases. This CDR3 region has 13 residues. The germline V gene has CDR1 LNHDA and CDR2 SQIVND (reference sequence). V gave up 1 base and J gave up 6 bases; unmatched junction bases: 1. DNA of the CDR3: TGTGCCAGTAGTATAGTGGACAGGGATGGCTACACCTTC. Protein: CASSIVDRDGYTF.

V usage is TRBV11-2 and J usage is TRBJ2-1, with D maybe TRBD2 (5 bases). V was clipped by 4 bases and J by 0 bases, with 10 bases between them. Germline V gene sequence: CDR1 SGHAT, CDR2 FQNNGV. This CDR3 has 15 residues. In DNA, the CDR3 is TGTGCCAGCAGCTCGGACTTTAGCTCCTACAATGAGCAGTTCTTC. Its protein product is CASSSDFSSYNEQFF.

This rearrangement joins TRBV28 to TRBJ2-1; D might be TRBD2 (5 bases). The CDR3 totals 14 residues. In germline, CDR1 is MDHEN, CDR2 SYDVKM. V was shortened by 3 bases and J by 9 bases, with 15 bases between the two germline ends. This CDR3 reads CASSFTGSPREQFF. The CDR3 DNA reads as TGTGCCAGCAGTTTCACGGGAAGTCCCCGTGAGCAGTTCTTC.

The J gene is TRBJ2-7, the V gene TRBV6-5; 7 bases line up with TRBD1. Trimming took 6 bases from V and 1 from J; bases not matched to a gene: 6. Germline assignment: CDR1 MNHEY and CDR2 SVGAGI. This CDR3 region has 14 residues. CDR3 residues: CASRKTGPSYEQYF. The CDR3 region has the DNA TGTGCCAGCAGAAAGACAGGGCCTTCCTACGAGCAGTACTTC.

The J gene is TRBJ2-5, the V gene TRBV18; no definite D call. The V gene's germline CDR1 is KGHSH and CDR2 LQKENI. The CDR3 has 15 residues. V was shortened by 2 bases and J by 5 bases, with 15 bases between the two germline ends. The CDR3 region is CASSPNSPSGETQYF. For the CDR3, the DNA is TGTGCCAGCTCACCAAATTCTCCAAGTGGCGAGACCCAGTACTTC.

V gene TRBV7-9 combines with J gene TRBJ1-1; a weak D match, TRBD1 (6 bases). Germline V CDR1 and CDR2: SEHNR, FQNEAQ (reference sequence). V was pared by 0 bases and J by 4 bases, with 9 bases between. The length of the CDR3 is 14 residues. The CDR3, as DNA: TGTGCCAGCAGCTTAGCGGGGGCGGGCACTGAAGCTTTCTTT. This codes for CASSLAGAGTEAFF.

The chain has TRBV21-1 and TRBJ1-6; TRBD1, as called in the table, went unchecked against the DNA. TRBV21-1 is a pseudogene. The CDR3 is made up of 16 amino acids. CDR3 sequence (DNA): TGTGCCAGCAGCAGACCACGGACAGGGACCAATTCACCCCTCCACTTT. Translating gives CASSRPRTGTNSPLHF.